A selection of T cell receptor beta chains follows, all from one sample in a study of blood T cell repertoires in COVID-19. Here immunoSEQ multiplex PCR was the method, and the copy in TCRdb shows in-frame clones only, minus some. The sample yields hundreds of thousands of clones, around 84% seen once. Sequencing was done on a sample of PBMCs or T cells enriched from blood (not recorded which). The receptors here all came from a young man with acute COVID-19. The CDR3 runs from the conserved cysteine through the conserved F or W. Fields, in order: J gene, V gene, D gene, clone size, CDR3 length, CDR3 protein, CDR3 DNA. The D gene is left open where the match is weak. Clone size is not always given. Where it is, it says once, few, many or a class for expanded clones.

TRBJ1-4 | TRBV6-5 | - | - | 15 | CASRKDGARNEKLFF | TGTGCCAGCAGAAAAGACGGAGCTCGAAATGAAAAACTGTTTTTT
TRBJ2-2 | TRBV4-1 | TRBD2 | - | 15 | CASSRKIGGSGELFF | TGCGCCAGCAGCCGCAAAATCGGGGGGTCCGGGGAGCTGTTTTTT
TRBJ2-5 | TRBV11-2 | - | - | 14 | CASSSLDSQETQYF | TGTGCCAGCAGCTCGTTGGACAGCCAAGAGACCCAGTACTTC
TRBJ1-1 | TRBV4-2 | TRBD1 | - | 12 | CASSQGQEKAFF | TGTGCCAGCAGCCAGGGACAGGAAAAAGCTTTCTTT
TRBJ1-2 | TRBV20-1 | - | once | 12 | CSASGRSSGYTF | TGCAGTGCTAGTGGTAGATCTTCTGGCTACACCTTC
TRBJ1-1 | TRBV29-1 | - | - | 11 | CSALPSTEAFF | TGCAGCGCCCTCCCTAGCACTGAAGCTTTCTTT
TRBJ2-2 | TRBV29-1 | TRBD1 | - | 13 | CSGGGQGSGELFF | TGCAGCGGTGGGGGACAGGGGTCCGGGGAGCTGTTTTTT
TRBJ1-5 | TRBV4-3 | - | - | 14 | CASSLRGGAQPQHF | TGCGCCAGCAGCCTTAGAGGCGGGGCGCAGCCCCAGCATTTT
TRBJ1-1 | TRBV3-1/TRBV3-2 | - | - | 17 | CASSQGIGGFTNTEAFF | TGTGCCAGCAGCCAAGGGATAGGCGGGTTTACGAACACTGAAGCTTTCTTT
TRBJ1-1 | TRBV11-3 | TRBD1 | - | 14 | CASSPGQGNTEAFF | TGTGCCAGCAGCCCGGGACAGGGGAACACTGAAGCTTTCTTT
TRBJ2-1 | TRBV2 | - | - | 13 | CASSADRQGEQFF | TGTGCCAGCAGTGCCGACCGGCAGGGTGAGCAGTTCTTC
TRBJ1-6 | TRBV5-8 | TRBD1 | - | 17 | CASSLGPGQVNNSPLHF | TGTGCCAGCAGCTTGGGTCCTGGACAGGTTAACAATTCACCCCTCCACTTT
TRBJ2-1 | TRBV4-2 | TRBD2 | few | 15 | CASSQGTSGSNEQFF | TGTGCCAGCAGCCAAGGGACTAGCGGGAGCAATGAGCAGTTCTTC
TRBJ1-1 | TRBV19 | - | - | 16 | CASSPGRTGSGTEAFF | TGTGCCAGTAGTCCCGGTAGGACGGGGTCGGGAACTGAAGCTTTCTTT
TRBJ1-3 | TRBV20-1 | - | - | 11 | CSAISGNTIYF | TGCAGTGCCATCTCTGGAAACACCATATATTTT
TRBJ2-1 | TRBV20-1 | TRBD2 | - | 16 | CSASLLAGGLHNEQFF | TGCAGTGCTAGTCTTTTAGCGGGAGGGCTTCACAATGAGCAGTTCTTC
TRBJ1-2 | TRBV9 | - | few | 12 | CASSVVWSGYTF | TGTGCCAGCAGCGTAGTATGGAGTGGCTACACCTTC
TRBJ1-3 | TRBV19 | - | - | 17 | CASSRISGHPSGNTIYF | TGTGCCAGTAGCAGAATCTCAGGCCATCCTTCTGGAAACACCATATATTTT
TRBJ1-1 | TRBV7-6 | - | - | 18 | CASSRIMTKGGLNTEAFF | TGTGCCAGCAGCCGAATTATGACGAAAGGAGGGCTGAACACTGAAGCTTTCTTT
TRBJ2-1 | TRBV5-1 | TRBD2 | - | 15 | CASSLGGYSYNEQFF | TGTGCCAGCAGCTTGGGAGGGTACTCCTACAATGAGCAGTTCTTC
TRBJ2-3 | TRBV7-9 | - | - | 15 | CASVLTSTGGDTQYF | TGTGCCAGCGTACTAACTAGCACTGGGGGAGATACGCAGTATTTT
TRBJ1-1 | TRBV7-9 | - | - | 14 | CASSLTQGNTEAFF | TGTGCCAGCAGCTTAACCCAGGGGAACACTGAAGCTTTCTTT
TRBJ1-1 | TRBV19 | - | - | 18 | CASRAIRGLKGVMSEAFF | TGTGCCAGTAGGGCGATTCGGGGACTAAAGGGGGTGATGAGTGAAGCTTTCTTT
TRBJ1-4 | TRBV21-1 | - | - | 15 | CASSGFDSFNEKLFF | TGTGCCAGCAGCGGTTTTGACAGCTTTAATGAAAAACTGTTTTTT
TRBJ1-4 | TRBV5-1 | - | once | 15 | CASSPMDSLNEKLFF | TGTGCCAGCAGCCCAATGGACAGTCTGAATGAAAAACTGTTTTTT
TRBJ2-1 | TRBV28 | TRBD1 | - | 17 | CASSPGTGHVRSNEQFF | TGTGCCAGCAGTCCAGGGACAGGCCACGTTCGAAGCAATGAGCAGTTCTTC
TRBJ2-1 | TRBV5-3 | TRBD1 | - | 16 | CARSCGDAQGTDEQFF | TGTGCCAGAAGTTGTGGAGATGCACAGGGGACGGATGAGCAGTTCTTC
TRBJ2-2 | TRBV7-2 | - | - | 14 | CASSGLASTGELFF | TGTGCCAGCAGCGGTCTAGCCAGCACCGGGGAGCTGTTTTTT
TRBJ2-3 | TRBV19 | - | - | 14 | CASSVGAGTDTQYF | TGTGCCAGTAGTGTAGGAGCGGGCACAGATACGCAGTATTTT
TRBJ1-2 | TRBV9 | - | few | 16 | CASSVDPSSGYYGYTF | TGTGCCAGCAGCGTAGATCCTAGCTCTGGGTACTATGGCTACACCTTC
TRBJ2-1 | TRBV7-3 | - | - | 15 | CASSLSPQALNEQFF | TGTGCCAGCAGCTTAAGCCCCCAAGCGCTCAATGAGCAGTTCTTC
TRBJ2-5 | TRBV6-6 | - | - | 13 | CASSYWGVETQYF | TGTGCCAGCAGTTACTGGGGAGTTGAGACCCAGTACTTC
TRBJ1-5 | TRBV6-2/TRBV6-3 | - | - | 14 | CASSYSGTSQPQHF | TGTGCCAGCAGTTACTCCGGGACAAGTCAGCCCCAGCATTTT
TRBJ2-1 | TRBV20-1 | - | once | 11 | CSAGGQNEQFF | TGCAGTGCGGGGGGACAGAATGAGCAGTTCTTC
TRBJ2-2 | TRBV6-2/TRBV6-3 | - | - | 12 | CASSFGTGELFF | TGTGCCAGCAGTTTCGGGACCGGGGAGCTGTTTTTT
TRBJ2-2 | TRBV6-5 | TRBD2 | - | 14 | CASSYASGTGELFF | TGTGCCAGCAGTTACGCTAGCGGGACCGGGGAGCTGTTTTTT
TRBJ2-2 | TRBV18 | - | - | 15 | CASSRVSASPGELFF | TGTGCCAGCTCACGGGTTAGCGCGAGTCCCGGGGAGCTGTTTTTT
TRBJ2-2 | TRBV6-5 | TRBD2 | - | 15 | CASRIRRGDTGELFF | TGTGCCAGCAGAATAAGGCGGGGGGACACCGGGGAGCTGTTTTTT
TRBJ1-5 | TRBV7-9 | - | - | 15 | CASSSSINSHQPQHF | TGTGCCAGCAGCTCGTCCATCAATAGCCATCAGCCCCAGCATTTT